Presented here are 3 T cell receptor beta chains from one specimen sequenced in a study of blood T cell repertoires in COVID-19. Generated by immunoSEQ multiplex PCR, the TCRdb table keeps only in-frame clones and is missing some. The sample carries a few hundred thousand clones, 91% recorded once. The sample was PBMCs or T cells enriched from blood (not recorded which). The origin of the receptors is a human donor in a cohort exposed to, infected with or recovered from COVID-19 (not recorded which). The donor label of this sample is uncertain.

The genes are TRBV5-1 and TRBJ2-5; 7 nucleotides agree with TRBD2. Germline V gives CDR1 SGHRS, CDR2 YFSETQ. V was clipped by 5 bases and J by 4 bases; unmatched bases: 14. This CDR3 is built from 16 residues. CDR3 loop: CASRPSGAESGETQYF. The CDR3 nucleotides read TGCGCCAGCAGACCAAGCGGGGCAGAATCGGGAGAGACCCAGTACTTC.

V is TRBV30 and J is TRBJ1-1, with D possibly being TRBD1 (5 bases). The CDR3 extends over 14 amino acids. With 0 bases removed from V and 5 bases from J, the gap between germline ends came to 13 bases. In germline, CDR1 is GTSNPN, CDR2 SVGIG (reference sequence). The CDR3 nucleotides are TGTGCCTGGAGTGTACAGCAGGGTTGGACTGAAGCTTTCTTT. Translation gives CAWSVQQGWTEAFF.

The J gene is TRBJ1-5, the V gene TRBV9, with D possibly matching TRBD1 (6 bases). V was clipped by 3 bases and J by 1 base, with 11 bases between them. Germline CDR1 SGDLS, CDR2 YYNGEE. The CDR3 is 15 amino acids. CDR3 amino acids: CASSGTGLSNQPQHF. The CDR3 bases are TGTGCCAGCAGCGGCACAGGGTTGAGCAATCAGCCCCAGCATTTT.